Reported below is one TCR beta chain. Its recognized antigen is unknown. No per-base quality is available; no much larger clone lies one base away. These data originate in a study of blood T cell repertoires in COVID-19 (dated by TCRdb to the early 2020s). Looking at the study overall: Collaborator samples came from the United States, Italy and Spain and covered acute and convalescent phases of COVID-19. The prospective study material was composed of cDNA or gDNA derived from T cells, B-cell-depleted T cells, or PBMCs. The dataset comprised deeply sampled blood TCRbeta repertoires from subjects exposed to, actively infected with, or recovered from COVID-19. The repertoires were released in a freely available public database meant as a resource for research on the immune response to SARS-CoV-2. The samples were drawn from the first 160 participants of the ongoing ImmuneRACE study and from some 1,300 subjects provided by 6 global collaborators. The sample metadata nearly always contained a de-identified subject ID, COVID-19 status, age in years and sex. Where HLA class I and class II types were available, the types were taken from metadata supplied by the sample provider, not from assay-based typing.

Overall study results and their limits: Clinical and demographic metadata were provided uncurated, with the amount varying by source and participant.

Each collaborating institution followed its own protocols to collect whole blood in K2EDTA tubes. Collaborator samples were shipped for TCRbeta analysis as frozen whole blood, isolated PBMCs, or DNA extracted from either sample type. TCRbeta CDR3 regions were amplified from genomic DNA using the immunoSEQ Assay, a bias-controlled multiplex PCR. As for the authors' bioinformatics: Within the assay, amplification of reference gene primers was used to estimate how many nucleated cells each sample contained. To quantify the absolute abundance of each unique TCRbeta CDR3 rearrangement, sequence reads were collapsed and filtered. For each sample, productive Simpson clonality was calculated by taking the square root of Simpson's diversity index across productive rearrangements. TCRdb limited this immuneACCESS table to in-frame rearrangements with V and J called. A share of clones is missing; checked studies link under half to unresolved V genes, and the rest is unexplained. V, J and clone size are those of that table, while D and trimming were read from the DNA. For this sample the table gives about 120,000 clones, of which about 70% were detected only once. About 2.2% of the sample lies in the top ten.

This clonotype was sampled from a woman in her seventies with acute or convalescent COVID-19. Specimen: peripheral blood.

CDR3 loop: CASRSGQGYNSPLHF. The bases are TGTGCCAGCCGATCGGGACAGGGCTATAATTCACCCCTCCACTTT. The chain joins TRBV6-5 to TRBJ1-6, with 9 central nucleotides matching TRBD1. The germline V gene encodes CDR1 MNHEY and CDR2 SVGAGI. V is pruned by 8 bases and J by 3 bases, leaving 5 bases of the junction without a gene match. Inclusive of the bounding cysteine and phenylalanine, the CDR3 is 15 residues long. Of all the DNA, just the CDR3 is kept, 45 bases in frame from base 1.